This T cell receptor beta chain was recorded in a study of CXCR3-negative and CXCR3-positive naive CD8 T cells. Findings and limits, study-wide: Once cells were cryopreserved, CXCR3 expression went down partly, and most assays used fresh PBMCs. Diversity ran similarly high across both naive subsets but far lower in memory CD8+ cells. The TRB CDR3s that CXCR3-positive naive cells carried were more hydrophobic than those of CXCR3-negative naive cells.

The libraries of TRB cDNA were constructed through 5' RACE using UMI labels. TCRdb re-called the 5' RACE reads, yielding one record per CDR3 amino acid sequence without DNA. In all, the sample yields some 130,000 distinct CDR3 sequences. A word on this clonotype: The target antigen is unknown.

Germline assignment: CDR1 LNHDA and CDR2 SQIVND (reference sequence). CDR3 length equals 17 residues. CD45RO-CCR7+CD27+CD95- defined naive CD8+ T cells. Material: naive CXCR3- CD8+ T cells from blood. Indicated subset: CD45RO-CCR7+CD27+CD95- naive CD8+ T cells lacking CXCR3 (TNR3-). The sequence derives from a human donor in good health. Some clones in this sample may be carry-over from other donors' samples. The chain combines TRBV19 with TRBJ1-1; TCRdb returns TRBD1, unconfirmable since there is no DNA. The CDR3 loop reads CASSIVFMGQANTEAFF.